Presented here are 21 T cell receptor beta chains from one specimen sequenced in a study of blood T cell repertoires in COVID-19. Produced via immunoSEQ multiplex PCR; TCRdb's table is partial and in-frame only. Among 15,000 to 25,000 clones listed, around nine tenths were seen once. Input material: peripheral blood. These receptors were taken from a human donor in a cohort sampled during active COVID-19.

The chain couples TRBV6-5 to TRBJ2-2; the D is unclear. The germline V gene encodes CDR1 MNHEY and CDR2 SVGAGI. The CDR3 covers 16 residues. V gave up 0 bases and J gave up 2 bases, with 10 bases separating them. Written as DNA, the CDR3 is TGTGCCAGCAGTTACTCGTTGGGCCTTAACACCGGGGAGCTGTTTTTT. It is translated as CASSYSLGLNTGELFF.

This chain uses TRBV29-1 with TRBJ1-1, with no clear D. The CDR3 spans 12 residues. Germline CDR1 reads SQVTM; CDR2 reads ANQGSEA. Trimming cost V 4 bases and J 1 base, with 7 bases left between them. CDR3 nucleotides: TGCAGCGTTGTGGGAGGGAACACTGAAGCTTTCTTT. Protein: CSVVGGNTEAFF.

V usage is TRBV7-9 and J usage is TRBJ2-5, with D possibly TRBD1 on 6 matching bases. Deletions cut 3 bases from V and 5 bases from J, with 13 bases between. The CDR3 is 14 amino acids. CDR1 and CDR2 (germline): SEHNR, FQNEAQ (reference sequence). The CDR3 sequence is CASSFVGQGETQYF. CDR3 in DNA: TGTGCCAGCAGCTTCGTCGGGCAGGGGGAGACCCAGTACTTC.

V usage is TRBV6-1 and J usage is TRBJ1-6; D uncertain. Germline V gives CDR1 MNHNS, CDR2 SASEGT. V was trimmed by 0 bases and J by 13 bases, leaving 13 bases between them. This CDR3 is 14 amino acids long. The CDR3 nucleotides read TGTGCCAGCAGTGAAGCGCTTCTGGAAGCGCCCCTCCACTTT. Protein: CASSEALLEAPLHF.

This chain connects TRBV18 to TRBJ1-2, with a possible D match to TRBD1 (6 bases). Trimming left V 3 bases short and J 8 bases short, with 19 bases between. Germline CDR1 KGHSH, CDR2 LQKENI. The CDR3 contains 15 residues. As DNA, the CDR3 is TGTGCCAGCTCACCCGCCCAAGGGGGGGCGCAAGGCTACACCTTC. It is translated as CASSPAQGGAQGYTF.

This chain connects TRBV4-1 to TRBJ2-1, with 10 positions matching TRBD2. CDR1 is MGHRA, CDR2 YSYEKL, per germline. V shed 6 bases, J shed 0 bases, and the junction held 5 bases outside the gene matches. This CDR3 is built from 16 residues. The DNA for the CDR3 is TGCGCCAGCAGAATAGCGGGGGGTATCTCCTACAATGAGCAGTTCTTC. This encodes CASRIAGGISYNEQFF.

V usage is TRBV21-1 and J usage is TRBJ1-5; the table's D call of TRBD1 was not tested on the DNA. TRBV21-1 is classified as a pseudogene. The CDR3 has 15 residues. CDR3 nucleotide sequence: TGTGCCAGCAGCGCCCGACAGGGCAGCAATCAGCCCCAGCATTTT. Amino acid sequence: CASSARQGSNQPQHF.

The chain employs TRBV18 and TRBJ1-2; 9 positions agree with TRBD1. V was pared by 6 bases and J by 5 bases, with 7 bases of the junction left unmatched. Germline V CDR1 and CDR2: KGHSH, LQKENI. The CDR3 spans 14 residues. In nucleotides, the CDR3 is TGTGCCAGCTCCGGGACAGGGCTCACTTATGGCTACACCTTC. It translates to CASSGTGLTYGYTF.

The rearrangement joins TRBV11-1 to TRBJ2-1, with TRBD2 identical over 11 bases. Unmatched junction bases numbered 12, after V lost 5 bases and J lost 12 bases. Germline V CDR1 and CDR2: SGHAT, FQDESV (reference sequence). This CDR3 is built from 15 residues. The CDR3 region has the DNA TGTGCCAGCAGCCCGCCACTAGCGGGGGTACAGTGGCAGTTCTTC. Protein: CASSPPLAGVQWQFF. The complete variable domain, with remaining parts taken from reference TRBV11-1 and TRBJ2-1, reads EAEVAQSPRYKITEKSQAVAFWCDPISGHATLYWYRQILGQGPELLVQFQDESVVDDSQLPKDRFSAERLKGVDSTLKIQPAELGDSAMYLCASSPPLAGVQWQFFGPGTRLTVL.

The table lists this clone with a few counts. V is TRBV10-1 and J is TRBJ2-7, with 7 bases aligning to TRBD1. The ends lost 5 bases at V and 3 bases at J; junction bases unmatched: 7. The germline CDR1 and CDR2 sequences are WNHNN and SYGVQD (reference sequence). The CDR3 extends over 14 amino acids. Here the CDR3 reads CASSHSGQVYEQYF. In nucleotides, the CDR3 is TGCGCCAGCAGTCATTCCGGACAGGTCTACGAGCAGTACTTC.

The genes are TRBV11-3 and TRBJ2-1, with 12 bases identical to TRBD2. This CDR3 is 15 amino acids long. J gave up 7 bases and V 6 bases, and 7 bases lay outside the gene matches. Germline-derived CDR1 and CDR2 are SGHNT and YENEEA. CDR3 bases: TGTGCCAGCAGTCGACTAGCGGGGGCTAGTAATGAGCAGTTCTTC. This sequence encodes CASSRLAGASNEQFF.

The genes are TRBV2 and TRBJ2-5, with TRBD2 identical over 8 bases. Trimming at V came to 8 bases and at J to 4 bases, leaving 9 bases not matched to a gene. Per the germline V gene, CDR1 is SNHLY and CDR2 is FYNNEI. This CDR3 spans 14 amino acids. The CDR3 sequence: CASPSPGGAETQYF. The CDR3 bases are TGTGCCAGCCCCTCGCCGGGGGGGGCAGAGACCCAGTACTTC.

The chain employs TRBV2 and TRBJ2-5; D is possibly TRBD2 (7 bases). CDR1 SNHLY and CDR2 FYNNEI come from the germline V gene. The V gene lost 3 bases and the J gene lost 0 bases, with 11 bases spanning the gap. The CDR3 is made up of 15 amino acids. The CDR3 bases are TGTGCCAGCAGTGAGGGGGGGACACACCAAGAGACCCAGTACTTC. It translates to CASSEGGTHQETQYF.

This clone appeared once. CDR3 protein: CASSRGSLQDTQYF. The CDR3 DNA follows: TGCGCCAGCAGCAGGGGTTCGTTGCAAGATACGCAGTATTTT. This sequence joins TRBV5-1 and TRBJ2-3; perhaps TRBD1 as D (5 bases). V shed 4 bases and J shed 5 bases, with 14 bases lying between them. The CDR3 contains 14 residues. The germline V gene encodes CDR1 SGHRS and CDR2 YFSETQ.

J is TRBJ2-1 and V is TRBV12-5; D perhaps matches TRBD1 (6 bases). This CDR3 spans 13 amino acids. CDR1 and CDR2 from the germline V gene are LGHNT and FRNRAP. The ends were cut back, 7 bases at V and 2 bases at J, with 9 bases in the middle. CDR3 loop: CASAGGAYNEQFF. The CDR3 DNA is TGTGCTAGTGCTGGGGGCGCCTACAATGAGCAGTTCTTC.

This clone occurred a few times. The chain links TRBV27 to TRBJ1-5, with D unclear. The V and J ends lost 4 bases and 6 bases respectively, with 10 bases between them. The CDR3 has 13 residues. Germline-derived CDR1 and CDR2 are MNHEY and SMNVEV (reference sequence). The CDR3 here is CASSSRSRQPQHF. The DNA for the CDR3 is TGTGCCAGCAGTTCCCGTTCCCGTCAGCCCCAGCATTTT.

For this clone: Relative to the germline gene, one junction end is altered; a read error may explain this. The V gene is TRBV10-3, the J gene TRBJ1-2; 7 bases match TRBD1. The CDR3 runs 11 residues. From germline, CDR1 is ENHRY and CDR2 SYGVKD. Here the CDR3 reads CAISETGARAF. The CDR3 DNA reads TGTGCCATCAGTGAGACAGGGGCACGGGCCTTC.

The V call is TRBV5-1, the J call TRBJ2-7; possible D gene TRBD1, 5 bases. This CDR3 has 12 residues. V was clipped by 4 bases and J by 3 bases, with 8 bases between them. CDR1 and CDR2 (germline): SGHRS, YFSETQ. CDR3 region: CASSTDSYEQYF. The CDR3 DNA reads TGCGCCAGCAGCACCGACAGCTACGAGCAGTACTTC.

The chain recombines TRBV19 with TRBJ1-4; 8 bases are shared with TRBD1. Germline lookup yields CDR1 LNHDA and CDR2 SQIVND (reference sequence). The CDR3 extends over 15 amino acids. After removal of 4 bases from V and 3 bases from J, the junction contained 4 bases not matched to a gene. The CDR3: CASSTQGAANEKLFF. In nucleotides, the CDR3 is TGTGCCAGTAGTACCCAGGGGGCGGCTAATGAAAAACTGTTTTTT.

The V and J genes are TRBV23-1 and TRBJ2-6, with D maybe TRBD1 (5 bases). TRBV23-1 is given ORF status, its function remaining uncertain. There are 17 residues in the CDR3. With 3 bases removed from V and 0 bases from J, the gap between germline ends came to 12 bases. In nucleotides, the CDR3 is TGCGCCAGCAGTCACCCACAGGCGAGCTCTGGGGCCAACGTCCTGACTTTC. Amino acids: CASSHPQASSGANVLTF.

V is TRBV10-3 and J is TRBJ2-6, with 9 positions matching TRBD1. V dropped 0 bases and J dropped 4; count of bases not matched to a gene: 10. Germline CDR1 and CDR2: ENHRY and SYGVKD. There are 19 residues in the CDR3. CDR3 protein: CAISESKGQGLSGANVLTF. CDR3 bases: TGTGCCATCAGTGAGTCGAAGGGACAGGGTTTATCCGGGGCCAACGTCCTGACTTTC.